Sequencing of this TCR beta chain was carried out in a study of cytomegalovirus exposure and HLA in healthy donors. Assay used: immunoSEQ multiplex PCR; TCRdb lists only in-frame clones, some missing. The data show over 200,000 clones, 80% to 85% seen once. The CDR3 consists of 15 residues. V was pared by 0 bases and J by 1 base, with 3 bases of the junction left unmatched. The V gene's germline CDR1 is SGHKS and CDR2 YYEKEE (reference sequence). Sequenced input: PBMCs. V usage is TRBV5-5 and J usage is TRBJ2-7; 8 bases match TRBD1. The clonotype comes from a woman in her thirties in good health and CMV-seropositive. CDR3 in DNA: TGTGCCAGCAGCTTGGCAGGGGGCCAATCCTACGAGCAGTACTTC. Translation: CASSLAGGQSYEQYF.